This entry is about one T cell receptor (beta chain). The antigen remains undetermined. The data were taken from a study of T cells expressing NK-cell markers. Findings and limits, study-wide: Among four donors, these clonotypes also ranked first in the CD3+CD56-NKG2C+ fraction.

With UMIs, 5'RACE template switching was used to make TCR beta cDNA. TCRdb reworked the 5' RACE reads into one entry per CDR3 protein, no DNA. The sample yields fewer than 400,000 distinct CDR3 sequences, of which the top ten take up around 4.9%. The sample comprised blood T cells: a sorted CD56 or NKG2C T cell subset, CD4+ or CD8+ T cells, or bulk PBMC T cells (not recorded which). This receptor was identified in a man aged 18 to 69 in good health.

CDR3 residues: CASSLSRGTALLGELFF. The chain joins TRBV27 to TRBJ2-2; TCRdb lists TRBD2, though no DNA is available to test this call. The germline CDR1 and CDR2 sequences are MNHEY and SMNVEV (reference sequence). This CDR3 is built from 17 residues.